The 8 T cell receptor beta chains listed next were all sequenced from one sample in a study of cytomegalovirus exposure and HLA in healthy donors. Clones were sequenced by immunoSEQ multiplex PCR, and TCRdb holds only the in-frame ones, with some missing. The sample has around 180,000 clones; 84% are singletons. Sequencing used PBMCs. These receptors all come from a young man in good health and CMV-seropositive.

The chain is built from TRBV25-1 and TRBJ2-5, with TRBD1 as a possible D gene (6 bases). The CDR3 is made up of 15 amino acids. CDR1 and CDR2 from the germline V gene are MGHDK and SYGVNS. The V end lost 7 bases, the J end lost 1 base, and 16 bases lay between the germline ends. The CDR3 DNA sequence: TGTGCCAGCACTCCGAGGACAGATCCCCAAGAGACCCAGTACTTC. It encodes CASTPRTDPQETQYF.

The chain is built from TRBV27 and TRBJ2-7, with D uncertain. Germline lookup yields CDR1 MNHEY and CDR2 SMNVEV (reference sequence). Trimming removed 5 bases from V and 3 bases from J, with 17 bases in between. The CDR3 totals 15 residues. Here the CDR3 DNA reads TGTGCCAGCAGTCCCACGTACCCTCCGGTCTACGAGCAGTACTTC. Its protein is CASSPTYPPVYEQYF.

This chain joins TRBV5-6 and TRBJ2-1; D might be TRBD2 (5 bases). Germline V gene lookup returns CDR1 SGHDT and CDR2 YYEEEE. The CDR3 is 15 amino acids. Trimming removed 2 bases from V and 5 bases from J, with 14 bases in between. This CDR3 is CASSFKAVGNNEQFF. The DNA for the CDR3 is TGTGCCAGCAGCTTTAAAGCGGTGGGCAACAATGAGCAGTTCTTC.

The V and J genes are TRBV28 and TRBJ1-5; possibly TRBD1 for D (5 bases). The germline V and J ends were trimmed by 8 bases and 0 bases, with 8 bases remaining between them. Germline CDR1 MDHEN, CDR2 SYDVKM. The CDR3 totals 13 residues. As DNA, the CDR3 is TGTGCCAGCCCGACAGATAGCAATCAGCCCCAGCATTTT. It is translated as CASPTDSNQPQHF.

This clone has more than one count but fewer than ten. The V and J genes are TRBV20-1 and TRBJ1-1; D is unclear. CDR3 length equals 10 residues. V was clipped by 6 bases and J by 7 bases, with 9 bases between them. The germline V gene has CDR1 DFQATT and CDR2 SNEGSKA (reference sequence). Written as DNA, the CDR3 is TGCAGTGCCAACAGTATTGAAGCTTTCTTT. It specifies CSANSIEAFF.

The chain links TRBV18 to TRBJ1-1; D uncertain. Trimming took 3 bases from V and 6 from J, leaving 11 bases between them. The CDR3 is 13 amino acids. Germline lookup yields CDR1 KGHSH and CDR2 LQKENI. The CDR3 reads CASSPERLAEAFF. CDR3 coding DNA: TGTGCCAGCTCACCTGAGCGCCTAGCTGAAGCTTTCTTT.

The chain has TRBV5-3 and TRBJ2-5; no clear D gene. TRBV5-3 is an open reading frame whose function is uncertain. The length of the CDR3 is 11 residues. Trimming stripped 0 bases from V and 5 bases from J, with 2 bases between. CDR3 in DNA: TGTGCCAGAAGCTTGGCGGAGACCCAGTACTTC. Translation: CARSLAETQYF.

The gene calls are TRBV7-2 and TRBJ1-4; no firm D call. CDR1 and CDR2 from the germline V gene are SGHTA and FQGNSA. This CDR3 region has 16 residues. V gave up 5 bases and J gave up 4 bases, with 17 bases separating them. The DNA of the CDR3 is TGTGCCAGCAGCCCCAAGCGCTTCTACGGTAATGAAAAACTGTTTTTT. Translation gives CASSPKRFYGNEKLFF.